This TCR beta chain comes out of a study of T cell responses to AZD1222 COVID-19 vaccine. The V segment lost 6 bases and the J segment 2 bases; nucleotides outside the gene matches: 4. This CDR3 comprises 14 residues. The germline V gene has CDR1 MNHEY and CDR2 SVGAGI. General study points: Donors were mostly white British, more females; clonal diversity possibly underestimated.

Assay: immunoSEQ multiplex PCR; the TCRdb copy retains only in-frame clones and omits some. Of some 150,000 clones listed, less than 95% are singletons. Regarding this clone: What it recognizes is unknown.

Sequencing used peripheral blood, obtained on day 0 of AZD1222 vaccination. The TCR originated in an adult in good health. The chain recombines TRBV6-5 with TRBJ1-2, with 9 positions matching TRBD1. The CDR3 nucleotides are TGTGCCAGCAGCTCGGGACAGGGAAACTATGGCTACACCTTC. Translated: CASSSGQGNYGYTF.